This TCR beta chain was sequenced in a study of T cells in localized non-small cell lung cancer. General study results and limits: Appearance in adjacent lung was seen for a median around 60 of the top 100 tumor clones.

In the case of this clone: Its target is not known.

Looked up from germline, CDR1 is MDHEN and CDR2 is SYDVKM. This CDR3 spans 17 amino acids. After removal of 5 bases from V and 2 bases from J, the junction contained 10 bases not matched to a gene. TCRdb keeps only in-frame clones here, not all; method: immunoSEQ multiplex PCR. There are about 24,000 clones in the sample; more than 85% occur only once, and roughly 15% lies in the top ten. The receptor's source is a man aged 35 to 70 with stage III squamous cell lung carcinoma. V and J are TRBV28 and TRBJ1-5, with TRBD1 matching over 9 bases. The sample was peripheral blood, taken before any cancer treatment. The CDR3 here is CASSPQWDRDGNQPQHF. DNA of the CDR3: TGTGCCAGCAGTCCCCAGTGGGACAGGGACGGCAATCAGCCCCAGCATTTT.